The rows below give T cell receptor beta chains drawn from one sample of a study of OX40 agonist ivuxolimab in advanced cancers. The assay was immunoSEQ multiplex PCR, and TCRdb's table has in-frame clones only and misses some. The repertoire holds about 40,000 clones, with around 83% as singletons. The specimen was CD4+ or CD8+ T cells sorted from blood, collected in a trial of the OX40 agonist ivuxolimab. The receptors were gathered from an adult with an advanced solid tumor such as melanoma, head and neck, liver or kidney cancer. Both conserved end residues are part of each CDR3. A D gene is named only where the DNA matches it firmly. Clone sizes are given selectively: once, few, many, or a class where the clone is expanded.

abundance: .; d_gene: .; j_gene: TRBJ2-2; v_gene: TRBV30; CDR3aa: CASYTGELFF; CDR3nt: TGTGCCTCCTACACCGGGGAGCTGTTTTTT
abundance: .; d_gene: .; j_gene: TRBJ1-2; v_gene: TRBV27; CDR3aa: CASSLSGGGYGYTF; CDR3nt: TGTGCCAGCAGTTTATCTGGGGGCGGGTATGGCTACACCTTC
abundance: .; d_gene: .; j_gene: TRBJ2-7; v_gene: TRBV7-6; CDR3aa: CASSFALIGTRPVEQYF; CDR3nt: TGTGCCAGCAGCTTCGCTTTGATCGGGACCCGTCCCGTAGAGCAGTACTTC
abundance: once; d_gene: .; j_gene: TRBJ2-5; v_gene: TRBV6-1; CDR3aa: CASKTGAQETQYF; CDR3nt: TGTGCCAGCAAGACGGGGGCCCAAGAGACCCAGTACTTC
abundance: .; d_gene: .; j_gene: TRBJ2-1; v_gene: TRBV4-3; CDR3aa: CASSQDLDDSEQFF; CDR3nt: TGCGCCAGCAGCCAAGATCTTGATGACAGTGAGCAGTTCTTC
abundance: .; d_gene: TRBD2; j_gene: TRBJ2-7; v_gene: TRBV13; CDR3aa: CASSLERESSYEQCF; CDR3nt: TGTGCCAGCAGCTTAGAGCGGGAGAGCTCCTACGAGCAGTGCTTC
abundance: .; d_gene: TRBD2; j_gene: TRBJ2-3; v_gene: TRBV7-3; CDR3aa: CASSLRPTVAGGSADTQYF; CDR3nt: TGTGCCAGCAGCTTACGCCCTACTGTAGCGGGGGGATCGGCAGATACGCAGTATTTT
abundance: .; d_gene: .; j_gene: TRBJ1-2; v_gene: TRBV28; CDR3aa: CASRAGLYSDYGYTF; CDR3nt: TGTGCCAGCAGGGCGGGCCTCTATTCGGACTATGGCTACACCTTC
abundance: .; d_gene: TRBD1; j_gene: TRBJ2-1; v_gene: TRBV19; CDR3aa: CASSIGQGVSYNEQFF; CDR3nt: TGTGCCAGTAGTATAGGGCAGGGGGTTTCCTACAATGAGCAGTTCTTC
abundance: .; d_gene: TRBD1; j_gene: TRBJ2-7; v_gene: TRBV27; CDR3aa: CASSPTGYQEYF; CDR3nt: TGTGCCAGCAGCCCGACAGGGTACCAAGAGTACTTC
abundance: .; d_gene: TRBD1; j_gene: TRBJ1-2; v_gene: TRBV25-1; CDR3aa: CASSETDRGGNYGYTF; CDR3nt: TGTGCCAGCAGTGAGACAGACAGGGGAGGTAACTATGGCTACACCTTC
abundance: .; d_gene: TRBD1; j_gene: TRBJ1-2; v_gene: TRBV28; CDR3aa: CASSFGGQGARGYTF; CDR3nt: TGTGCCAGCAGTTTTGGCGGACAGGGGGCACGTGGCTACACCTTC
abundance: .; d_gene: TRBD2; j_gene: TRBJ2-1; v_gene: TRBV11-2; CDR3aa: CASSLTSGGGNEQFF; CDR3nt: TGTGCCAGCAGCCTTACTAGCGGGGGGGGCAATGAGCAGTTCTTC
abundance: .; d_gene: .; j_gene: TRBJ1-1; v_gene: TRBV11-1; CDR3aa: CASSFRVSNTEAFF; CDR3nt: TGTGCCAGCAGCTTTCGCGTCTCGAACACTGAAGCTTTCTTT
abundance: .; d_gene: .; j_gene: TRBJ1-5; v_gene: TRBV19; CDR3aa: CATQPYSNQPQHF; CDR3nt: TGTGCCACCCAGCCCTATAGCAATCAGCCCCAGCATTTT
abundance: .; d_gene: TRBD1; j_gene: TRBJ2-7; v_gene: TRBV7-2; CDR3aa: CASSPGTEFYEQYF; CDR3nt: TGTGCCAGCAGCCCCGGGACAGAGTTTTACGAGCAGTACTTC
abundance: once; d_gene: .; j_gene: TRBJ1-2; v_gene: TRBV7-6; CDR3aa: CAGTDGYTF; CDR3nt: TGTGCCGGGACGGACGGCTACACCTTC
abundance: .; d_gene: .; j_gene: TRBJ2-7; v_gene: TRBV6-5; CDR3aa: CASSPRGNLYEQYF; CDR3nt: TGTGCCAGCAGTCCCAGAGGGAACCTCTACGAGCAGTACTTC
abundance: .; d_gene: .; j_gene: TRBJ1-6; v_gene: TRBV7-6; CDR3aa: CASSLTGAGNSPLHF; CDR3nt: TGTGCCAGCAGCTTAACGGGGGCGGGTAACTCACCCCTCCACTTT
abundance: .; d_gene: TRBD2; j_gene: TRBJ2-1; v_gene: TRBV6-1; CDR3aa: CASSDPYRVTSGRAANEQFF; CDR3nt: TGTGCCAGCAGTGATCCGTATCGTGTAACTAGCGGGAGGGCCGCGAATGAGCAGTTCTTC
abundance: .; d_gene: TRBD1; j_gene: TRBJ1-6; v_gene: TRBV7-2; CDR3aa: CASSPGQGYSPLHF; CDR3nt: TGTGCCAGCAGCCCGGGACAGGGGTATTCACCCCTCCACTTT
abundance: .; d_gene: TRBD1; j_gene: TRBJ1-2; v_gene: TRBV11-2; CDR3aa: CASSPRGGLVDGYTF; CDR3nt: TGTGCCAGCAGCCCCAGGGGGGGGTTGGTGGATGGCTACACCTTC
abundance: .; d_gene: TRBD2; j_gene: TRBJ2-7; v_gene: TRBV27; CDR3aa: CASSSGGAYEQYF; CDR3nt: TGTGCCAGCAGCAGTGGGGGGGCCTACGAGCAGTACTTC
abundance: .; d_gene: TRBD1; j_gene: TRBJ2-1; v_gene: TRBV28; CDR3aa: CASSPGQNEQFF; CDR3nt: TGTGCCAGCAGCCCGGGACAGAATGAGCAGTTCTTC
abundance: .; d_gene: TRBD2; j_gene: TRBJ2-1; v_gene: TRBV5-6; CDR3aa: CASSLWVGGAYNEQFF; CDR3nt: TGTGCCAGCAGCTTGTGGGTGGGAGGGGCTTACAATGAGCAGTTCTTC
abundance: .; d_gene: .; j_gene: TRBJ2-7; v_gene: TRBV15; CDR3aa: CATSRSSGVAYEQYF; CDR3nt: TGTGCCACCAGCAGATCCTCAGGGGTAGCCTACGAGCAGTACTTC
abundance: once; d_gene: TRBD1; j_gene: TRBJ2-7; v_gene: TRBV19; CDR3aa: CASSIRDSYEQYF; CDR3nt: TGTGCCAGTAGTATTCGGGACAGCTACGAGCAGTACTTC
abundance: .; d_gene: .; j_gene: TRBJ1-4; v_gene: TRBV5-1; CDR3aa: CASSLVGTFATNEKLFF; CDR3nt: TGCGCCAGCAGCTTGGTTGGGACATTTGCAACTAATGAAAAACTGTTTTTT
abundance: .; d_gene: .; j_gene: TRBJ2-7; v_gene: TRBV5-4; CDR3aa: CASSLATSPGGYEQYF; CDR3nt: TGTGCCAGCAGCTTAGCGACTTCCCCAGGGGGGTACGAGCAGTACTTC
abundance: .; d_gene: .; j_gene: TRBJ1-3; v_gene: TRBV5-8; CDR3aa: CASSGGAGNTIYF; CDR3nt: TGTGCCAGCAGCGGGGGGGCTGGAAACACCATATATTTT
abundance: .; d_gene: .; j_gene: TRBJ2-1; v_gene: TRBV7-7; CDR3aa: CASSLYQGYEQFF; CDR3nt: TGTGCCAGCAGCCTCTATCAGGGATATGAGCAGTTCTTC
abundance: .; d_gene: .; j_gene: TRBJ1-3; v_gene: TRBV5-1; CDR3aa: CASSAGAPGNTIYF; CDR3nt: TGCGCCAGCAGCGCTGGGGCCCCTGGAAACACCATATATTTT
abundance: .; d_gene: .; j_gene: TRBJ1-5; v_gene: TRBV2; CDR3aa: CASSVEDPHNQPQHF; CDR3nt: TGTGCCAGCAGTGTAGAGGACCCTCACAATCAGCCCCAGCATTTT
abundance: .; d_gene: .; j_gene: TRBJ2-7; v_gene: TRBV28; CDR3aa: CASSLLRGKYEQYF; CDR3nt: TGTGCCAGCAGTTTACTGCGCGGGAAGTACGAGCAGTACTTC
abundance: .; d_gene: .; j_gene: TRBJ2-7; v_gene: TRBV11-2; CDR3aa: CASSLRAIEQYF; CDR3nt: TGTGCCAGCAGCTTAAGGGCCATAGAGCAGTACTTC
abundance: .; d_gene: .; j_gene: TRBJ2-7; v_gene: TRBV10-3; CDR3aa: CATSLERAYEQYF; CDR3nt: TGTGCCACCAGCCTTGAGCGGGCCTACGAGCAGTACTTC
abundance: .; d_gene: .; j_gene: TRBJ1-2; v_gene: TRBV13; CDR3aa: CASTILGAENYGYTF; CDR3nt: TGTGCCAGCACCATTCTTGGGGCGGAAAACTATGGCTACACCTTC
abundance: .; d_gene: TRBD2; j_gene: TRBJ2-3; v_gene: TRBV6-5; CDR3aa: CASSWTSRGTDTQYF; CDR3nt: TGTGCCAGCAGTTGGACTAGCCGTGGCACAGATACGCAGTATTTT
abundance: .; d_gene: TRBD2; j_gene: TRBJ2-1; v_gene: TRBV14; CDR3aa: CASSQFYSGRTSSYNEQFF; CDR3nt: TGTGCCAGCAGCCAATTTTATAGCGGGAGGACGAGCTCCTACAATGAGCAGTTCTTC
abundance: .; d_gene: .; j_gene: TRBJ2-2; v_gene: TRBV7-8; CDR3aa: CASSLGSQGPGELFF; CDR3nt: TGTGCCAGCAGCTTAGGTTCCCAGGGGCCCGGGGAGCTGTTTTTT
abundance: .; d_gene: TRBD2; j_gene: TRBJ2-1; v_gene: TRBV7-8; CDR3aa: CASSATQRGSYNEQFF; CDR3nt: TGTGCCAGCAGCGCGACACAGCGGGGCTCCTACAATGAGCAGTTCTTC
abundance: many; d_gene: .; j_gene: TRBJ2-3; v_gene: TRBV6-4; CDR3aa: CASSDNSQGTDTQYF; CDR3nt: TGTGCCAGCAGTGACAACTCGCAGGGCACAGATACGCAGTATTTT
abundance: .; d_gene: .; j_gene: TRBJ2-1; v_gene: TRBV29-1; CDR3aa: CSVVMGGGLRFHEQFF; CDR3nt: TGCAGCGTTGTGATGGGAGGGGGACTAAGGTTCCATGAGCAGTTCTTC